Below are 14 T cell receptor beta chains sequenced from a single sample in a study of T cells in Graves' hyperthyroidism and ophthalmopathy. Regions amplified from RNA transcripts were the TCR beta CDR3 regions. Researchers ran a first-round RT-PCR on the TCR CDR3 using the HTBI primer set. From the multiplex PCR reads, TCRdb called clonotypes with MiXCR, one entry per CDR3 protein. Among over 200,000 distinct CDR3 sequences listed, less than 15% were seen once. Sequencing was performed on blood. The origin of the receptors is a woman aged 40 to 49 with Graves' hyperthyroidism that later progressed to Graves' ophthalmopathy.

DNA of the CDR3: TGTGCCAGTTGGGGCCTGGGTAGAGCAGACTATGGCTACACCTTC. This sequence encodes CASWGLGRADYGYTF. This sequence joins TRBV19 and TRBJ1-2; a possible D gene is TRBD1 (5 bases). Germline CDR1 is LNHDA and CDR2 is SQIVND (reference sequence). The V and J ends lost 8 bases and 3 bases respectively, with 19 bases between them. The CDR3 covers 15 residues.

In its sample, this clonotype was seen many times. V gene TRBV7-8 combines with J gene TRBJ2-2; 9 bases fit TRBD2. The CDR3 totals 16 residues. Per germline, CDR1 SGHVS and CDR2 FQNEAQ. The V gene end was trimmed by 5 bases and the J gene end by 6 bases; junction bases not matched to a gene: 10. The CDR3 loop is CASSPRDSGSAGELFF. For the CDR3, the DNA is TGTGCCAGCAGCCCCCGAGATAGCGGGAGCGCCGGGGAGCTGTTTTTT. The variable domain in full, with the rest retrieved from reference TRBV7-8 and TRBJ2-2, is GAGVSQSPRYKVAKRGQDVALRCDPISGHVSLFWYQQALGQGPEFLTYFQNEAQLDKSGLPSDRFFAERPEGSVSTLKIQRTQQEDSAVYLCASSPRDSGSAGELFFGEGSRLTVL.

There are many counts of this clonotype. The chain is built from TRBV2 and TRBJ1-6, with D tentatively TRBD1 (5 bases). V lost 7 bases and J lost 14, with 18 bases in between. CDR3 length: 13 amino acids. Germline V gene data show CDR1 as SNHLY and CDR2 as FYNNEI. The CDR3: CASIKGAVSSLHF. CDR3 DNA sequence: TGTGCCAGCATCAAAGGGGCGGTTTCGTCCCTCCACTTT.

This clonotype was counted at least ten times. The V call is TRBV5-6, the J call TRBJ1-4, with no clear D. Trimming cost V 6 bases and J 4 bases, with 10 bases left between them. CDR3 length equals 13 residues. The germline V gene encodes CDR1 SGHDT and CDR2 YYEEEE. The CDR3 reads CASTLWVNEKLFF. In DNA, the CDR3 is TGTGCCAGCACCCTGTGGGTTAATGAAAAACTGTTTTTT.

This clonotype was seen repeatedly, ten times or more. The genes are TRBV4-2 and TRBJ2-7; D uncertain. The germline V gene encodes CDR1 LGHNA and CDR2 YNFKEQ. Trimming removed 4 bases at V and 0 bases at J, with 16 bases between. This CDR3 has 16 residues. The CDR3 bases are TGTGCCAGCAGCCCTCTGATGCTCGTGGCCTCCTACGAGCAGTACTTC. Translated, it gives CASSPLMLVASYEQYF.

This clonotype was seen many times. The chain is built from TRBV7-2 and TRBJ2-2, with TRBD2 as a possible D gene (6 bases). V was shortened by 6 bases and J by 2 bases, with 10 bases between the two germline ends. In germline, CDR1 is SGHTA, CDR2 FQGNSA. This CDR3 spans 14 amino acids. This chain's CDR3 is CASRPDYNTGELFF. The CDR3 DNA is TGTGCCAGCAGACCGGACTACAACACCGGGGAGCTGTTTTTT.

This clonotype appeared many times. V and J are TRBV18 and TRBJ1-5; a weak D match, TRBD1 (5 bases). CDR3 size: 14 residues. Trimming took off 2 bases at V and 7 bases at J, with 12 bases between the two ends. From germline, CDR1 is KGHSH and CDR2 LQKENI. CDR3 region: CASSPNRGVQPQHF. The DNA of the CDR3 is TGTGCCAGCTCACCAAATAGGGGTGTCCAGCCCCAGCATTTT.

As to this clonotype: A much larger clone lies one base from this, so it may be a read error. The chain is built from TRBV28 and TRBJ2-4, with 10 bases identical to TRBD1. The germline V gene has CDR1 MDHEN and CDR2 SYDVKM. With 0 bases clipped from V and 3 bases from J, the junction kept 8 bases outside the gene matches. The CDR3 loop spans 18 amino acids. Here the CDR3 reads CASSLWDRGKMVKNIQYF. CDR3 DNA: TGTGCCAGCAGTTTATGGGACAGGGGGAAAATGGTCAAAAACATTCAGTACTTC.

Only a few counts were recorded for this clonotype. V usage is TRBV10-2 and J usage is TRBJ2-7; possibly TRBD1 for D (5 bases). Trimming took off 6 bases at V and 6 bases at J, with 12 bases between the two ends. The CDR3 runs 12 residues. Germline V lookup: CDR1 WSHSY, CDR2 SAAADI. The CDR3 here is CASRDSPAEQYF. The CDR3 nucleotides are TGCGCCAGCAGAGACAGCCCAGCCGAGCAGTACTTC.

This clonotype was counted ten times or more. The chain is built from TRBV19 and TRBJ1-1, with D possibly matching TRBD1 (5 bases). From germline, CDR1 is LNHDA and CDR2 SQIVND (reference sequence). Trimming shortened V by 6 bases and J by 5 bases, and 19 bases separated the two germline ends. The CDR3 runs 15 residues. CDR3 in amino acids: CASRRKGDGETEAFF. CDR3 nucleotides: TGTGCCAGTAGGAGAAAAGGGGACGGGGAGACTGAAGCTTTCTTT.

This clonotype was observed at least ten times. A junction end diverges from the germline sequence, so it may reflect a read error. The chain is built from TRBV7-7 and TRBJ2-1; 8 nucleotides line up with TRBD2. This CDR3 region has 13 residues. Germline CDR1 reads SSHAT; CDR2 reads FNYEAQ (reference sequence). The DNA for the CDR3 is TGTGCTAGCAGCTTAAGGGCGGGAGGCGAGCAGTTCTTC. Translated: CASSLRAGGEQFF.

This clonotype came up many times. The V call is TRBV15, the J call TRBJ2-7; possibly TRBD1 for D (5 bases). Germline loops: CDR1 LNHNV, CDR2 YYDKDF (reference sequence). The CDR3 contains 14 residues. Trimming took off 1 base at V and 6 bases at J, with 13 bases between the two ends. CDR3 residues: CATSRVGFQGEQYF. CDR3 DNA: TGTGCCACCAGCAGAGTAGGGTTTCAGGGCGAGCAGTACTTC.

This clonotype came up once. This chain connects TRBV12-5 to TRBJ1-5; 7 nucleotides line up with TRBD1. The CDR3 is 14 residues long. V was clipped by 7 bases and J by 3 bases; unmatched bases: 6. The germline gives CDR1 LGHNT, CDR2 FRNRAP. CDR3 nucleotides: TGTGCTAGTGAGCACGGACAGGACAATCAGCCCCAGCATTTT. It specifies CASEHGQDNQPQHF.

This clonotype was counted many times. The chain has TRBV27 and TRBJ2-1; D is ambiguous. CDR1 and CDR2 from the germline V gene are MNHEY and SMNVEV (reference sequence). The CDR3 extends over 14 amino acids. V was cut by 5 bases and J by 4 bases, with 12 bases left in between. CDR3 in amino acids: CASSPDSSYNEQFF. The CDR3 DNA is TGTGCCAGCAGTCCCGACTCGTCATACAATGAGCAGTTCTTC.